This TCR beta chain derives from a study of beta chain features in type 1 diabetes. The isolated RNA, all of it, was reverse transcribed, so expressed TCRB transcripts were what got sequenced. Sequencing was performed with immunoSEQ multiplex PCR; in TCRdb, only in-frame clones are kept and a portion is missing. The top ten clones hold roughly 0.035% of a sample with fewer than 500,000 clones, more than 11% of them seen once. The specimen sequenced was naive CD4+ T cells from blood. The TCR was taken from a young man in good health.

This CDR3 reads CASSPQAVGLAGVSYNEQFF. CDR3 in DNA: TGTGCCAGCAGCCCCCAGGCTGTGGGACTAGCGGGAGTATCCTACAATGAGCAGTTCTTC. This sequence joins TRBV9 and TRBJ2-1; 14 positions match TRBD2. This CDR3 spans 20 amino acids. V lost 4 bases to trimming and J lost 1 base; unmatched junction nucleotides: 13. CDR1 is SGDLS and CDR2 is YYNGEE in the germline V gene.